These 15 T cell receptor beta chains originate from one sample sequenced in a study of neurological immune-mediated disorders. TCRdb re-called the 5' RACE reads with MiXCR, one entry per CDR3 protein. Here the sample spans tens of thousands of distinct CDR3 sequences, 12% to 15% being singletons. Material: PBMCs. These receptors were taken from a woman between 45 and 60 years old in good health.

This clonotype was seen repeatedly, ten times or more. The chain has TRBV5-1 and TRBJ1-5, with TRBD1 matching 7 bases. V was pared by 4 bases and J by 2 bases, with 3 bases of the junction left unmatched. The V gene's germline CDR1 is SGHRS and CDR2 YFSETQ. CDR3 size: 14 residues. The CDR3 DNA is TGCGCCAGCAGCCCCGGGACAGGCAATCAGCCCCAGCATTTT. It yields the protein CASSPGTGNQPQHF.

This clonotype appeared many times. The CDR3 nucleotides read TGCGCCAGCAGCCTTCGGACTAGCGGGGGAACCGGGGAGCTGTTTTTT. Encoded protein: CASSLRTSGGTGELFF. The rearrangement links TRBV5-1 to TRBJ2-2; 13 nucleotides align to TRBD2. V lost 4 bases and J lost 5; bases outside the gene matches: 5. CDR1 SGHRS and CDR2 YFSETQ come from the germline V gene. The CDR3 is made up of 16 amino acids.

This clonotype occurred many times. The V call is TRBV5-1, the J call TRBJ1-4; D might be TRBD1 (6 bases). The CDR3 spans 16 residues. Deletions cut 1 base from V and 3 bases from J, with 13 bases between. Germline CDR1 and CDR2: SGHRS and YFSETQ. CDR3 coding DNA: TGCGCCAGCAGCTTGTCAGGGGCCAACGCTAATGAAAAACTGTTTTTT. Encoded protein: CASSLSGANANEKLFF.

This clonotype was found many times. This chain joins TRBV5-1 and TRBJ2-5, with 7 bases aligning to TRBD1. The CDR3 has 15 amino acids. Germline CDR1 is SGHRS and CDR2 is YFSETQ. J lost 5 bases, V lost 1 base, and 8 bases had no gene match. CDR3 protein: CASSLTPTGMETQYF. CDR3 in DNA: TGCGCCAGCAGCTTGACCCCGACAGGGATGGAGACCCAGTACTTC.

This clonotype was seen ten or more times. CDR3 in amino acids: CSARDSGSTDTQYF. In nucleotides, the CDR3 is TGCAGTGCTAGAGATTCCGGTAGCACAGATACGCAGTATTTT. This chain uses TRBV20-1 with TRBJ2-3; the D is unclear. Germline CDR1 and CDR2: DFQATT and SNEGSKA (reference sequence). Trimming took off 0 bases at V and 0 bases at J, with 7 bases between the two ends. The CDR3 has 14 amino acids.

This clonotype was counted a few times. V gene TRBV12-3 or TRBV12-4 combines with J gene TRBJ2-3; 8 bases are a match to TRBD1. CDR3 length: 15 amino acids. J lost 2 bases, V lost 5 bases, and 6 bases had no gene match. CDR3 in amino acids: CASSRRTGYTDTQYF. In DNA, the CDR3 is TGTGCCAGCAGTCGAAGGACAGGGTACACAGATACGCAGTATTTT.

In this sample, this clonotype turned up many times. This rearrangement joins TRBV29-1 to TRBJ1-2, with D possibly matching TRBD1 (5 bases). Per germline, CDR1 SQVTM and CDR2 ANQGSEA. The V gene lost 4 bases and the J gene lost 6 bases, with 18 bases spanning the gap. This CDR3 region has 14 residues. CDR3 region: CSVGQAGGADGYTF. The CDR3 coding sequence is TGCAGCGTTGGCCAGGCGGGAGGGGCTGATGGCTACACCTTC.

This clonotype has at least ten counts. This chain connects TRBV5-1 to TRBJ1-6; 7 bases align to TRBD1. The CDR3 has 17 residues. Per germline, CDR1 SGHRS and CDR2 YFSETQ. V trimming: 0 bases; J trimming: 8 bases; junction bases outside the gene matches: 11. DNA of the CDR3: TGCGCCAGCAGCTTGGAAGGACCTGACAGGGCTGATTCACCCCTCCACTTT. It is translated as CASSLEGPDRADSPLHF.

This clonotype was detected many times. The CDR3 region is CASSGGHSDETQYF. The CDR3 bases are TGCGCCAGCAGCGGGGGACACTCAGATGAGACCCAGTACTTC. This chain connects TRBV5-1 to TRBJ2-5; perhaps TRBD1 as D (6 bases). Germline CDR1 reads SGHRS; CDR2 reads YFSETQ. Trimming pared 4 bases from V and 5 bases from J, leaving 15 bases between. The CDR3 extends over 14 amino acids.

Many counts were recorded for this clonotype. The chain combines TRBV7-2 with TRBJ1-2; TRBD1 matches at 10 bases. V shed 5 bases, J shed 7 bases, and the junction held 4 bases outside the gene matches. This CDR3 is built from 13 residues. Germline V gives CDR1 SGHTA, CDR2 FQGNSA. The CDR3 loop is CASSGGQGGGYTF. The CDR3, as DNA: TGTGCCAGCAGCGGCGGACAGGGGGGTGGCTACACCTTC.

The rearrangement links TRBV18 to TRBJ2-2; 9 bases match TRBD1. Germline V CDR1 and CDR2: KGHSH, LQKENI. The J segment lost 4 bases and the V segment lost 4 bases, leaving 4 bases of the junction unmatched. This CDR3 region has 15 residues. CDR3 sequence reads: CASSQGTGSTGELFF. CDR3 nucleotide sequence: TGTGCCAGCTCACAGGGGACAGGGAGCACCGGGGAGCTGTTTTTT.

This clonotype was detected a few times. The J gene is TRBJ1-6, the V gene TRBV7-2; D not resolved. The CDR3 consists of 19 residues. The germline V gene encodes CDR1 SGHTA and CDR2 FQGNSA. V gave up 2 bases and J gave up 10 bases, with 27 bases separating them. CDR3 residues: CASSLKGTREWAVSSPLHF. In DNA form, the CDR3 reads TGTGCCAGCAGCTTAAAAGGAACTAGGGAATGGGCAGTCTCCTCACCCCTCCACTTT.

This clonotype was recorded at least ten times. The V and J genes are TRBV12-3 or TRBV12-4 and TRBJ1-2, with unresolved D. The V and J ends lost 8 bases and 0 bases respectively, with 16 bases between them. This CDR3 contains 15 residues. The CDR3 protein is CASALYGTANYGYTF. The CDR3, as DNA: TGTGCCAGCGCCCTGTACGGCACAGCTAACTATGGCTACACCTTC.

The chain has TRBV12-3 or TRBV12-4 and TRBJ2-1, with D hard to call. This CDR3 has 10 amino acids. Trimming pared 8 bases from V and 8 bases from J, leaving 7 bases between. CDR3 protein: CASPVDEQFF. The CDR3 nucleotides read TGTGCCAGCCCGGTGGATGAGCAGTTCTTC.

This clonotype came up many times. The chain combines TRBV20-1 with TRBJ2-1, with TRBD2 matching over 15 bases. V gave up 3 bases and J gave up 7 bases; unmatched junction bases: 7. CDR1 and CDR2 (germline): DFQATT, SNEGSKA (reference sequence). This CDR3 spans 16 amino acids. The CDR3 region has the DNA TGCAGTGCTAGCCCGGGACTAGCGGGAGGAGGAAATGAGCAGTTCTTC. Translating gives CSASPGLAGGGNEQFF.